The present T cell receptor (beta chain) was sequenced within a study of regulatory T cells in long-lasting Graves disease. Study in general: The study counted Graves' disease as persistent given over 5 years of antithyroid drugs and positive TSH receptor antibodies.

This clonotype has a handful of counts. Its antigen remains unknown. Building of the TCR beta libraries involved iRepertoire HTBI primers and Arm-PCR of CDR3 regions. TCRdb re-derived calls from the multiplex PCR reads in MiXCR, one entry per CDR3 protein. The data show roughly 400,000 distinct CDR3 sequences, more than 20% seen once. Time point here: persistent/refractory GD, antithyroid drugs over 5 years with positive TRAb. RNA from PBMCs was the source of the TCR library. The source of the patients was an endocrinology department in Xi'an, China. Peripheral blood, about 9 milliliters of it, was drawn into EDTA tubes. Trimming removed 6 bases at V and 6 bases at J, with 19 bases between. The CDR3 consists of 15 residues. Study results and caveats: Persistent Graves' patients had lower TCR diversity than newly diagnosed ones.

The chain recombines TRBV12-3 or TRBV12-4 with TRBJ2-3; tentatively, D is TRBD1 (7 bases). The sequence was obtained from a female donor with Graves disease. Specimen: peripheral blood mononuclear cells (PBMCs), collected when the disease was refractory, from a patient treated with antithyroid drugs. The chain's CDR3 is CASRVAGGRSDTQYF. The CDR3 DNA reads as TGTGCCAGCAGAGTGGCAGGGGGGCGTTCGGATACGCAGTATTTT.